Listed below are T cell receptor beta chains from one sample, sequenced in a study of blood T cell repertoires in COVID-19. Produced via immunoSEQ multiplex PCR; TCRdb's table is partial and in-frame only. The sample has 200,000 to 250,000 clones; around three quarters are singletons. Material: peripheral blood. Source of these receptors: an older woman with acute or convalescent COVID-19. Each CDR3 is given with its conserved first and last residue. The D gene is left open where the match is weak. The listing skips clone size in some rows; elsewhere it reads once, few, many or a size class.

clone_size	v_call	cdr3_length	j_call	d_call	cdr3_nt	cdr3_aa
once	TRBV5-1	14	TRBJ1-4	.	TGCGCCAGCAGCTTGGGGGGGCTCGGTGAAAAACTGTTTTTT	CASSLGGLGEKLFF
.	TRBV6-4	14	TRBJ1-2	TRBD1	TGTGCCAGCAGTGTCACAGGGGGGGACAATGGCTACACCTTC	CASSVTGGDNGYTF
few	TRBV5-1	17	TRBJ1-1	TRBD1	TGCGCCAGCAGCTATGCCGGGACAGGGGCTGTCGCCACTGAAGCTTTCTTT	CASSYAGTGAVATEAFF
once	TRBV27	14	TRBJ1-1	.	TGTGCCAGCAGTTTAGCCGGGGAGAACACTGAAGCTTTCTTT	CASSLAGENTEAFF
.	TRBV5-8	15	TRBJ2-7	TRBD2	TGTGCCAGCAGCTTCTTCGCGGGAGCCTCCTACGAGCAGTACTTC	CASSFFAGASYEQYF
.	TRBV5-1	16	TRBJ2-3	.	TGCGCCAGCAGCTTTCCCGCCAGGGTAACCACAGATACGCAGTATTTT	CASSFPARVTTDTQYF
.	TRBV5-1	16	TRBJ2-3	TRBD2	TGCGCCAGCGGGCATTGGGCGGGAGGGCCCACAGATACGCAGTATTTT	CASGHWAGGPTDTQYF
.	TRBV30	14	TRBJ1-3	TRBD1	TGTGCCTGGAGCGGACAGGCCGGAGGAAACACCATATATTTT	CAWSGQAGGNTIYF
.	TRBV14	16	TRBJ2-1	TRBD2	TGTGCCAGCAGTCACCTAGCGGGGAGCTCCTACAATGAGCAGTTCTTC	CASSHLAGSSYNEQFF
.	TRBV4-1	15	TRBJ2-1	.	TGCGCCAGCAGCCAAGTCCCGGGGAGAAACAATGAGCAGTTCTTC	CASSQVPGRNNEQFF
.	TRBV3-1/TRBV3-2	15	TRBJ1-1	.	TGTGCCAGCAGCCAAGTTTGGGGGGGAGCGGCTGAAGCTTTCTTT	CASSQVWGGAAEAFF
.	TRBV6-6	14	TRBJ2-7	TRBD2	TGTGCCAGCAGATCACTAGCGGGGCACTACGAGCAGTACTTC	CASRSLAGHYEQYF
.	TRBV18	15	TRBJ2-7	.	TGTGCCAGCTCACCGGCTGGGCTACAGGGTTACGAGCAGTACTTC	CASSPAGLQGYEQYF
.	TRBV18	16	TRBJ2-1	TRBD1	TGTGCCAGCTCACCACAAGGGCAGGGGGACCACAATGAGCAGTTCTTC	CASSPQGQGDHNEQFF
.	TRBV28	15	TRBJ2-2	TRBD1	TGTGCCAGCAGTTCGGGACAGGCTCTCACCGGGGAGCTGTTTTTT	CASSSGQALTGELFF